This TCR beta chain was recovered during a study of cytomegalovirus exposure and HLA in healthy donors. 60 Vbeta and 13 Jbeta primers were used in PCR. The protocol was immunoSEQ multiplex PCR, while the TCRdb copy is restricted to in-frame clones and leaves out a portion. This sample's table has about 200,000 clones. Per the germline V gene, CDR1 is SGDLS and CDR2 is YYNGEE. V lost 2 bases and J lost 3, with 11 bases in between. This CDR3 has 14 amino acids. J is TRBJ2-5 and V is TRBV9, with D possibly being TRBD2 (5 bases). The sample was PBMCs. This sequence was found in a young man in good health and CMV-seronegative. This CDR3 reads CASSVAAVEETQYF. DNA for the CDR3: TGTGCCAGCAGCGTTGCAGCGGTCGAAGAGACCCAGTACTTC.